These 9 T cell receptor beta chains originate from one sample sequenced in a study of blood T cells in healthy people across ages. Then a second PCR, running roughly 6 to 12 cycles, was carried out with a sample-barcoded 5' primer and a J-beta primer mix. Via MiXCR, TCRdb re-called the 5' RACE reads, giving one row per CDR3 protein. The sample contains nearly 1 million distinct CDR3 sequences, roughly 51% of which appear only once. Sequenced input: blood. The receptor source for this set is a woman in her sixties in good health.

The chain is built from TRBV30 and TRBJ1-5, with D perhaps matching TRBD1 (6 bases). CDR1 GTSNPN and CDR2 SVGIG come from the germline V gene (reference sequence). This CDR3 has 11 amino acids. V dropped 0 bases and J dropped 9 bases, with 6 bases sitting between them. This chain's CDR3 is CAWSVGGPQHF. The DNA for the CDR3 is TGTGCCTGGAGTGTAGGGGGGCCCCAGCATTTT.

The rearrangement links TRBV11-2 to TRBJ2-1, with 10 bases fitting TRBD2. CDR3 length equals 16 residues. Germline loops: CDR1 SGHAT, CDR2 FQNNGV. V lost 0 bases and J lost 6; bases outside the gene matches: 5. CDR3 nucleotide sequence: TGTGCCAGCAGCTTAGATTTACTAGCGGGATTCAATGAGCAGTTCTTC. Its translation: CASSLDLLAGFNEQFF.

This clonotype came up many times. This chain connects TRBV20-1 to TRBJ1-2; D perhaps matches TRBD1 (6 bases). The CDR3 is made up of 14 amino acids. Germline V lookup: CDR1 DFQATT, CDR2 SNEGSKA (reference sequence). V lost 0 bases and J 6 bases, leaving 14 bases between the germline ends. The chain's CDR3 is CSARDEGRGHGYTF. For the CDR3, the DNA is TGCAGTGCTAGAGACGAAGGCAGGGGCCATGGCTACACCTTC.

This rearrangement joins TRBV21-1 to TRBJ1-4; the table gives TRBD1 as D, unverified against the DNA. TRBV21-1 is annotated as a pseudogene. The CDR3 loop spans 17 amino acids. The CDR3 DNA reads as TGTGCCAGCAGCTTGCGACGGGACCCCTTACCTCCTGAAAAACTGTTTTTT. It encodes CASSLRRDPLPPEKLFF.

The V and J genes are TRBV5-6 and TRBJ2-7, with D maybe TRBD2 (5 bases). Deletions cut 2 bases from V and 9 bases from J, with 21 bases between. The germline CDR1 and CDR2 sequences are SGHDT and YYEEEE. This CDR3 has 15 residues. The CDR3 loop is CASSFGVLATRRQYF. CDR3 nucleotide sequence: TGTGCCAGCAGCTTCGGGGTCCTAGCTACGAGACGGCAGTACTTC.

The CDR3 is CASSEVKAGGPYEQFF. CDR3 coding DNA: TGTGCCAGCAGTGAAGTAAAAGCGGGAGGGCCCTATGAGCAGTTCTTC. The chain links TRBV6-1 to TRBJ2-1, with 10 bases that match TRBD2. Germline lookup yields CDR1 MNHNS and CDR2 SASEGT. The CDR3 sequence is 16 residues long. J was trimmed by 8 bases and V by 1 base; bases with no gene match: 8.

Remarks on this clonotype: At one end, the junction sequence differs from germline, possibly due to a read error. V usage is TRBV27 and J usage is TRBJ2-5, with TRBD2 matching 8 bases. The CDR3 runs 14 residues. The germline CDR1 and CDR2 sequences are MNHEY and SMNVEV (reference sequence). In DNA, the CDR3 is TGTGCCAGCGGTTTAAGCGGGAGTTGGAATGAGCAGTACTTC. Translated, it gives CASGLSGSWNEQYF.

CDR3 region: CASSLTLAEETQYF. CDR3 sequence (DNA): TGTGCCAGCAGCTTAACCCTAGCAGAAGAGACCCAGTACTTC. This rearrangement joins TRBV7-7 to TRBJ2-5; D is perhaps TRBD2 (5 bases). Trimming removed 2 bases from V and 3 bases from J, with 10 bases in between. The CDR3 extends over 14 amino acids. Looked up from germline, CDR1 is SSHAT and CDR2 is FNYEAQ (reference sequence).

V and J are TRBV12-3 or TRBV12-4 and TRBJ2-3; D gene ambiguous. There are 13 residues in the CDR3. Between the trimmed V and J ends, which lost 5 bases and 9 bases, there was a span of 15 bases. CDR3 sequence: CASSAEAAGTQYF. The CDR3 DNA follows: TGTGCCAGCAGTGCCGAGGCAGCTGGGACGCAGTATTTT.